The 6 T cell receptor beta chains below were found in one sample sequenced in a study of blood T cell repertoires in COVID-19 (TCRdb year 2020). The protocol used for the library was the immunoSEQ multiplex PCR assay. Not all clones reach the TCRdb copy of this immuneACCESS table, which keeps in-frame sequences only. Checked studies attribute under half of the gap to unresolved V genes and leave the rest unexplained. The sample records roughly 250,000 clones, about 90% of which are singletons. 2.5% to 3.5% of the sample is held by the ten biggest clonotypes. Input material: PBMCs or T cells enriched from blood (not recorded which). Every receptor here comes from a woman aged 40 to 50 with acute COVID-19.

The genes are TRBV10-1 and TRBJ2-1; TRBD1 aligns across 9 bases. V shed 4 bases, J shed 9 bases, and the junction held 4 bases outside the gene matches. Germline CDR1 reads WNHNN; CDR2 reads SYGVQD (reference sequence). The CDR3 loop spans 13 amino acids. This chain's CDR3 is CASSGGQGIEQFF. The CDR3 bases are TGCGCCAGCAGTGGTGGACAGGGGATTGAGCAGTTCTTC.

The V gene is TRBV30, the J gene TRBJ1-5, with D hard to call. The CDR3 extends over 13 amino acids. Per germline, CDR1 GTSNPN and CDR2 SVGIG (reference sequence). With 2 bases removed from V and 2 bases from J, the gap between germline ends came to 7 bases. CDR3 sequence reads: CAWSLEGNQPQHF. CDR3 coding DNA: TGTGCCTGGAGTTTGGAGGGCAATCAGCCCCAGCATTTT.

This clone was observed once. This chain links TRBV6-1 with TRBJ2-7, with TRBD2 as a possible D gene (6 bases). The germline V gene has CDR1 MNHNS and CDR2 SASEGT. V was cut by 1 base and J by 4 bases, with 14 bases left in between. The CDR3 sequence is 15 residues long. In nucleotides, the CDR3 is TGTGCCAGCAGTGAAGAAGTTAGCGGACCTTACGAGCAGTACTTC. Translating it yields CASSEEVSGPYEQYF.

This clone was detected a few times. CDR3 protein: CASSQDPGDTQYF. The CDR3 nucleotides are TGTGCCAGCAGCCAAGATCCGGGGGATACGCAGTATTTT. The chain employs TRBV4-2 and TRBJ2-3; perhaps TRBD2 as D (5 bases). The germline CDR1 and CDR2 sequences are LGHNA and YNFKEQ. Trimming took off 0 bases at V and 6 bases at J, with 7 bases between the two ends. The CDR3 spans 13 residues.

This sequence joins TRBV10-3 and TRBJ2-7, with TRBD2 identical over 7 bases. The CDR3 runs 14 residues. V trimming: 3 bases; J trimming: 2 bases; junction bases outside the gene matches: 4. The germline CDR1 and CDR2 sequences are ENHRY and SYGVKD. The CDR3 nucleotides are TGTGCCATCAGTGACCCGGGGGGAACCTACGAGCAGTACTTC. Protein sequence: CAISDPGGTYEQYF.

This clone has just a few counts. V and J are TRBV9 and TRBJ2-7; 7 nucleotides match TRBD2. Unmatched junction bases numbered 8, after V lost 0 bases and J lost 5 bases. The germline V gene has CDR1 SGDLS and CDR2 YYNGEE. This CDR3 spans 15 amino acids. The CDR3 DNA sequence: TGTGCCAGCAGCGTAGACGCTACCGGGGGGAACGAGCAGTACTTC. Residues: CASSVDATGGNEQYF. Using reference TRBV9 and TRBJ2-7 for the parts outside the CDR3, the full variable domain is DSGVTQTPKHLITATGQRVTLRCSPRSGDLSVYWYQQSLDQGLQFLIQYYNGEERAKGNILERFSAQQFPDLHSELNLSSLELGDSALYFCASSVDATGGNEQYFGPGTRLTVT.